Listed below are T cell receptor beta chains from one sample, sequenced in a study of T-cell reconstitution after alpha-beta-depleted transplantation in children. TCRdb re-derived calls from the PCR reads in MiXCR, one entry per CDR3 protein. The sample includes 450,000 to 600,000 distinct CDR3 sequences, approximately 13% of them seen just once. The source material was PBMCs, mostly from graft donor cells, sampled 360 days after TCRalphabeta/CD19-depleted stem cell transplant. These receptors came from a male patient between 10 and 17 years old who had a stem cell transplant for acute myeloid leukemia, so the T cells may come from the graft donor. Both conserved end residues are part of each CDR3. The D gene is left open where the match is weak. Clone sizes are given selectively: once, few, many, or a class where the clone is expanded.

j_gene	v_gene	d_gene	len	abundance	CDR3nt	CDR3aa
TRBJ2-1	TRBV24-1	TRBD2	15	many	TGTGCCACCAGTGATTTGGCTAGCGGGGGGGGCGAGCAGTTCTTC	CATSDLASGGGEQFF
TRBJ2-7	TRBV18	TRBD2	17	.	TGTGCCAGCTCACCCCTGAGTAGCGGGAGGGCCACCGACGAGCAGTACTTC	CASSPLSSGRATDEQYF
TRBJ2-1	TRBV9	TRBD2	17	.	TGTGCCAGCAGCGAGACTAGCGGGTGGGTCGAAGGTAATGAGCAGTTCTTC	CASSETSGWVEGNEQFF
TRBJ2-5	TRBV6-5	.	15	few	TGTGCCAGCAGTTTGACAGGAGCGTACCAAGAGACCCAGTACTTC	CASSLTGAYQETQYF
TRBJ2-7	TRBV6-5	.	11	.	TGTGCCACCAGGCGGGGTGGGGAGCAGTACTTC	CATRRGGEQYF
TRBJ2-5	TRBV3-1	.	15	.	TGTGCCAGCAGCCAAGGGCAGTTGGGGCAAGAGACCCAGTACTTC	CASSQGQLGQETQYF
TRBJ2-7	TRBV28	.	12	.	TGTGCCAGCATGGCAGGGAAATACGAGCAGTACTTC	CASMAGKYEQYF
TRBJ2-7	TRBV18	TRBD1	14	few	TGTGCCAGCTCACCGGACAGGGGCGTAGGAGAGCAGTACTTC	CASSPDRGVGEQYF
TRBJ2-3	TRBV20-1	TRBD2	15	.	TGCAGTGCTAGGGTCGGACTAGCGGGACCAGATACGCAGTATTTT	CSARVGLAGPDTQYF
TRBJ2-7	TRBV6-2/TRBV6-3	TRBD2	19	.	TGTGCCAGCAGTTACGCGGCGCACATAGGGGAACTAGCGACCTACGAGCAGTACTTC	CASSYAAHIGELATYEQYF
TRBJ2-6	TRBV5-7	.	15	.	TGTGCCAGCAGCTTGGTCTTTGCCGGGGCCAACGTCCTGACTTTC	CASSLVFAGANVLTF
TRBJ2-1	TRBV12-3/TRBV12-4	.	16	.	TGTGCCAGCAGTTTATCCGTGGGAAGCTCCTACAATGAGCAGTTCTTC	CASSLSVGSSYNEQFF
TRBJ2-7	TRBV7-2	TRBD2	16	.	TGTGCCAGCAGCCCCCGGACTAGCGGGAGGGCCATTGAGCAGTACTTC	CASSPRTSGRAIEQYF
TRBJ2-2	TRBV4-2	TRBD2	18	.	TGTGCCAGCAGCCAAGATCTGACTAGCGGCCTGAACACCGGGGAGCTGTTTTTT	CASSQDLTSGLNTGELFF
TRBJ2-1	TRBV7-9	TRBD1	14	.	TGTGCCAGCAGCTTGACAGGGTTCGACAATGAGCAGTTCTTC	CASSLTGFDNEQFF
TRBJ2-7	TRBV14	.	16	.	TGTGCCAGCAGCCAAGAGAGGGGCGGTCCTTCGAACGAGCAGTACTTC	CASSQERGGPSNEQYF
TRBJ2-1	TRBV19	.	13	few	TGTGCCAGTAGTATCGGCAGGACCAATGAGCAGTTCTTC	CASSIGRTNEQFF
TRBJ2-6	TRBV28	.	16	.	TGTGCCAGCAGTTTAATTCGTGGTGGCGGGGCCAACGTCCTGACTTTC	CASSLIRGGGANVLTF
TRBJ2-5	TRBV29-1	.	15	few	TGCAGCGTTGTGGAAGGGTATCCCCAGGGAGAGACCCAGTACTTC	CSVVEGYPQGETQYF
TRBJ1-4	TRBV29-1	.	12	.	TGCAGCGTTAGAAGCCCTAATGAAAAACTGTTTTTT	CSVRSPNEKLFF
TRBJ2-1	TRBV6-5	TRBD2	17	.	TGTGCCAGCAGTTACTCCGCGGGCACTAGCGGGCCCAATGAGCAGTTCTTC	CASSYSAGTSGPNEQFF
TRBJ2-1	TRBV27	.	19	few	TGTGCCAGCAGTCAGACAGGCCTGGCTAGCGACCTTGTAGATAATGAGCAGTTCTTC	CASSQTGLASDLVDNEQFF
TRBJ2-3	TRBV7-6	.	15	.	TGTGCCAGCAGCCTCCTTCAATCCCCCGCAGATACGCAGTATTTT	CASSLLQSPADTQYF
TRBJ2-2	TRBV5-6	.	16	.	TGTGCCAGCAGCTTGGCGGCCCTATCGAACACCGGGGAGCTGTTTTTT	CASSLAALSNTGELFF
TRBJ1-6	TRBV12-3/TRBV12-4	.	13	few	TGTGCCAGCACCCAATTCGGGGCTGAGCCCCTCCACTTT	CASTQFGAEPLHF
TRBJ2-2	TRBV24-1	TRBD2	16	many	TGTGCCACCAGTGCCGCTGGACTAGCCCGGACCGGGGAGCTGTTTTTT	CATSAAGLARTGELFF
TRBJ2-7	TRBV20-1	TRBD1	17	.	TGCAGTGCTAGAGATTATCGCCTGAACAGGGGGGCCTACGAGCAGTACTTC	CSARDYRLNRGAYEQYF
TRBJ2-1	TRBV7-9	.	14	few	TGTGCCAGCAGCTTAGTAGCTCTAATCAATGAGCAGTTCTTC	CASSLVALINEQFF
TRBJ2-1	TRBV5-8	TRBD2	15	few	TGTGCCAGCAGCATCGGACTAGCGGGAGCAAATGAGCAGTTCTTC	CASSIGLAGANEQFF
TRBJ1-4	TRBV7-7	TRBD1	18	many	TGTGCTAGCAGCCCACCGGGACAGGGCTCCGCAACTAATGAAAAACTGTTTTTT	CASSPPGQGSATNEKLFF
TRBJ2-1	TRBV15	TRBD1	15	.	TGTGCCACCAGCGCATCCGGGACAGGGGGTAATGAGCAGTTCTTC	CATSASGTGGNEQFF
TRBJ2-5	TRBV29-1	TRBD2	12	many	TGCAGCGTCGTTGGACTAGCCAGGACCCAGTACTTC	CSVVGLARTQYF
TRBJ1-4	TRBV25-1	.	15	few	TGTGCCAGCAGTGAGCCGGATCCAACTAATGAAAAACTGTTTTTT	CASSEPDPTNEKLFF
TRBJ1-4	TRBV18	TRBD1	18	.	TGTGCCAGCTCACCGTTATTCCGGGACAGGTCAACTAATGAAAAACTGTTTTTT	CASSPLFRDRSTNEKLFF
TRBJ1-6	TRBV7-2	.	15	.	TGTGCCAGCAGCCCGAATGGACAGAAGAATTCACCCCTCCACTTT	CASSPNGQKNSPLHF
TRBJ2-2	TRBV29-1	.	12	.	TGCAGCGTTCGTAGGGGTGGCGGGGAGCTGTTTTTT	CSVRRGGGELFF
TRBJ2-7	TRBV7-2	.	15	few	TGTGCCAGCAGCGAGACAAGCGTGAGCTCCTACGAGCAGTACTTC	CASSETSVSSYEQYF
TRBJ2-7	TRBV29-1	TRBD2	12	many	TGCAGCGTAGTTAGCGGGAGCTACGAGCAGTACTTC	CSVVSGSYEQYF
TRBJ2-7	TRBV28	TRBD2	18	.	TGTGCCAGCAGTTTAGGGGTTGAGGGTAGCGGGAGGATTTACGAGCAGTACTTC	CASSLGVEGSGRIYEQYF
TRBJ2-7	TRBV7-6	TRBD2	14	.	TGTGCCAGCAGCTCACCAGGACTAGCGGCCGAGCAGTACTTC	CASSSPGLAAEQYF
TRBJ2-2	TRBV28	.	14	few	TGTGCCAGCAGTTTAAGGGGGTGGTCCGGGGAGCTGTTTTTT	CASSLRGWSGELFF
TRBJ2-3	TRBV20-1	TRBD2	16	few	TGCAGTGCTGTCCTGACTAGCGGGAGTTTTTTAGATACGCAGTATTTT	CSAVLTSGSFLDTQYF
TRBJ2-7	TRBV20-1	.	13	once	TGCAGTGCTGGAGGCCCCTCCCCGGCCGAGCAGTACTTC	CSAGGPSPAEQYF
TRBJ2-3	TRBV29-1	TRBD1	15	many	TGCAGCGTGGATGGACAGGTGAAATACACAGATACGCAGTATTTT	CSVDGQVKYTDTQYF
TRBJ2-3	TRBV5-1	TRBD2	13	many	TGCGCCAGCAGTCCCCTAGCGGGATTTACGCAGTATTTT	CASSPLAGFTQYF
TRBJ2-1	TRBV6-5	TRBD2	17	.	TGTGCCAGCAGTTACTCCACAGCGGGAGCCCGATACAATGAGCAGTTCTTC	CASSYSTAGARYNEQFF
TRBJ2-7	TRBV14	.	14	.	TGTGCCAGCAGCCAAGTTCCGTATTCCTACGAGCAGTACTTC	CASSQVPYSYEQYF
TRBJ1-3	TRBV3-1	.	14	.	TGTGCCAGCAGCCGTTACCTCTCTGGAAACACCATATATTTT	CASSRYLSGNTIYF
TRBJ1-5	TRBV6-2/TRBV6-3	TRBD1	18	few	TGTGCCAGCAGTTACCCTCCGGGACAGGGTGTCCTAAATCAGCCCCAGCATTTT	CASSYPPGQGVLNQPQHF
TRBJ2-1	TRBV18	TRBD1	14	.	TGTGCCAGCTCCCAGGACAGGGTGGGCAATGAGCAGTTCTTC	CASSQDRVGNEQFF
TRBJ1-5	TRBV12-3/TRBV12-4	.	15	few	TGTGCCAGCAGTTTATTCGGACTTACCAATCAGCCCCAGCATTTT	CASSLFGLTNQPQHF
TRBJ2-3	TRBV20-1	TRBD2	14	.	TGCAGGCCCCTAGCGGGAGGGCGTGGAGATACGCAGTATTTT	CRPLAGGRGDTQYF
TRBJ2-5	TRBV28	.	15	.	TGTGCCAGCAGACGCCCGGGCCGACTTCAAGAGACCCAGTACTTC	CASRRPGRLQETQYF
TRBJ2-1	TRBV29-1	.	10	.	TGCAGCGTTGACAGTGATGAGCAGTTCTTC	CSVDSDEQFF
TRBJ2-2	TRBV11-2	.	15	few	TGTGCCAGCAACATCGGGACGGCAGACACCGGGGAGCTGTTTTTT	CASNIGTADTGELFF
TRBJ2-7	TRBV4-3	.	17	.	TGCGCCAGCAGCCAAGACAACAGGCTACTTACCCCTTACGAGCAGTACTTC	CASSQDNRLLTPYEQYF
TRBJ1-6	TRBV12-3/TRBV12-4	.	15	.	TGTGCCAGCAGCCCCGGGACACTCTATAATTCACCCCTCCACTTT	CASSPGTLYNSPLHF
TRBJ2-7	TRBV20-1	TRBD2	16	few	TGCAGTGCTAGAGCCCAACTAGCGGGAGTTCCCTACGAGCAGTACTTC	CSARAQLAGVPYEQYF
TRBJ2-5	TRBV12-3/TRBV12-4	.	14	few	TGTGCCAGCAGTGAGAGGGTTGCCGGCGAGACCCAGTACTTC	CASSERVAGETQYF
TRBJ2-5	TRBV30	.	11	few	TGTGCCTGGTCAAAAACGGAGACCCAGTACTTC	CAWSKTETQYF